This is a list of T cell receptor beta chains from one sample in a study of regulatory T cells in long-lasting Graves disease. TCRdb recomputed calls from the multiplex PCR reads with MiXCR, one row per CDR3 protein. The table lists 350,000 to 400,000 distinct CDR3 sequences, about 14% of them singletons. Here the sequenced sample was peripheral blood mononuclear cells (PBMCs), taken at new diagnosis, from a patient treated with antithyroid drugs. Source of these receptors: a female donor with Graves disease. Both conserved end residues are trimmed from each CDR3. Size tells how often a clone was seen (once, few, many) or the class of an expanded clone, and some rows leave it out.

j_gene | v_gene | abundance | CDR3aa
TRBJ1-5 | TRBV12-5 | many | ASGSSWQPQH
TRBJ1-1 | TRBV27 | many | ASSPETGRNTEAF
TRBJ2-2 | TRBV11-2 | many | ASSLDRTGELF
TRBJ1-5 | TRBV20-1 | many | SARDLLSNQPQH
TRBJ1-5 | TRBV4-1 | few | ASSQEYTGLNQPQH
TRBJ2-1 | TRBV29-1 | many | SVRDRGVYNEQF
TRBJ2-7 | TRBV28 | many | ASISGGGEAYEQY
TRBJ1-3 | TRBV7-2 | many | ASSDSIGSGNTIY
TRBJ1-4 | TRBV12-3/TRBV12-4 | many | ASRGRRDNEKLF
TRBJ2-7 | TRBV18 | many | ASSPGEPQGEQY
TRBJ2-7 | TRBV5-4 | many | ASSPMPVGDEQY
TRBJ2-1 | TRBV29-1 | few | SVGLAEEYNEQF
TRBJ2-7 | TRBV12-3/TRBV12-4 | many | ASSFATGLAGDYEQY
TRBJ1-4 | TRBV12-5 | many | ASGLVRGYQPTVTSNEKLF
TRBJ1-1 | TRBV9 | many | ASSVLDTEAF
TRBJ1-2 | TRBV10-3 | - | AISLSDSNYGYT
TRBJ2-1 | TRBV6-5 | - | ASSSLRDRGCNEQF
TRBJ1-3 | TRBV10-3 | - | AISDFGSSGNTIY
TRBJ2-5 | TRBV7-9 | - | ASSLMSSERAQY
TRBJ2-7 | TRBV6-1 | many | ASRSPGYYEQY
TRBJ1-5 | TRBV20-1 | - | SARAGAVSQPQH
TRBJ1-2 | TRBV28 | few | ASSFKACGYT
TRBJ1-4 | TRBV20-1 | - | SARTRANEKLF
TRBJ1-1 | TRBV12-3/TRBV12-4 | many | ASSVKIEAF
TRBJ1-2 | TRBV10-3 | - | AISAGRGRGYT
TRBJ2-3 | TRBV3-1 | few | ASSQVLTMGLPTDTQY
TRBJ2-1 | TRBV7-8 | many | ASSFHRDDHNEQF
TRBJ1-2 | TRBV19 | few | ASSKETNYGYT
TRBJ1-2 | TRBV2 | many | ASSGGRGNGYT
TRBJ2-2 | TRBV12-3/TRBV12-4 | many | ASSLVSSGTTGELF
TRBJ2-1 | TRBV6-1 | - | ASNPSGAGRIEQF
TRBJ2-5 | TRBV7-2 | many | ASSLMQAKYQETQY
TRBJ2-7 | TRBV7-9 | - | ASSPSGGFAYEQY
TRBJ1-5 | TRBV27 | many | ASSPYGQGGNQPQH
TRBJ1-2 | TRBV27 | many | ASRGNGGPSNYGYT
TRBJ2-3 | TRBV20-1 | - | SAAGLAGADTQY
TRBJ2-3 | TRBV5-1 | many | ASSSASGRYPSTDTQY
TRBJ1-5 | TRBV6-2/TRBV6-3 | many | ASSEVPGPHVNQPQR
TRBJ1-5 | TRBV12-3/TRBV12-4 | - | ASSLGRMGAPNQPQH